This T cell receptor (beta chain) originates from a study of long-term antiretroviral therapy in people with HIV. General study results and limits: No data were available on ART adherence, viral resistance or therapy changes.

The V end lost 5 bases, the J end lost 5 bases, and 16 bases lay between the germline ends. This CDR3 is 14 amino acids long. The germline V gene encodes CDR1 SGHTA and CDR2 FQGNSA. To note about this clone: Its antigen is as yet unknown.

At the survey level, the v3.0 immunoSEQ assay was run. Sequencing aimed at 40,000-50,000 T-cell genomes per sample. Some clones are missing from TCRdb's copy, which holds only in-frame ones; the method was immunoSEQ multiplex PCR. The repertoire has 26,000 or so clones, over 90% of them found once; the top ten carry 10%. Every sample had 1-10 million cryopreserved PBMC in it before DNA extraction. The source is a middle-aged man with HIV. The rearrangement links TRBV7-2 to TRBJ2-7; D is possibly TRBD1 (6 bases). The sample in question was unsorted PBMCs, obtained 6.2 years after starting antiretroviral therapy. The CDR3 loop is CASSPDGQPHEQYF. For the CDR3, the DNA is TGTGCCAGCAGCCCGGACGGACAGCCTCACGAGCAGTACTTC. Full variable domain (outside the CDR3, taken from reference TRBV7-2 and TRBJ2-7): GAGVSQSPSNKVTEKGKDVELRCDPISGHTALYWYRQSLGQGLEFLIYFQGNSAPDKSGLPSDRFSAERTGGSVSTLTIQRTQQEDSAVYLCASSPDGQPHEQYFGPGTRLTVT.